Listed below are T cell receptor beta chains from one sample, sequenced in a study of multiple sclerosis patients with progressive multifocal leukoencephalopathy. Measured with immunoSEQ multiplex PCR; TCRdb has only the in-frame clones, and not every one. The sample lists fewer than 35,000 clones; 75% to 90% were seen once. Sequencing was carried out using PBMCs. Receptors were obtained from a human donor with multiple sclerosis. CDR3s include the opening cysteine and the closing phenylalanine or tryptophan. D genes are given only for firm matches. Clone size is not always given. Where it is, it says once, few, many or a class for expanded clones.

NA	TRBV5-1	TRBJ2-7	NA	CASSISGLSAHEQYF	TGCGCCAGCAGCATATCCGGCCTATCTGCCCACGAGCAGTACTTC
NA	TRBV7-2	TRBJ1-5	NA	CASSSEAGRHQPQHF	TGTGCCAGCAGCTCCGAGGCCGGTCGGCATCAGCCCCAGCATTTT
once	TRBV25-1	TRBJ1-2	TRBD1	CASSDSPGQYGYTF	TGTGCCAGCAGTGATTCCCCGGGACAGTATGGCTACACCTTC
NA	TRBV27	TRBJ2-1	NA	CASSFGSLLSSYNEQFF	TGTGCCAGCAGTTTTGGTAGCTTATTAAGCTCCTACAATGAGCAGTTCTTC
few	TRBV18	TRBJ2-3	TRBD1	CASSRRDRGITDTQYF	TGTGCCAGCTCGCGGAGGGACAGGGGGATCACAGATACGCAGTATTTT
NA	TRBV11-2	TRBJ2-1	TRBD1	CASSFGDRVGNEQFF	TGTGCCAGCAGCTTCGGAGACAGGGTCGGCAATGAGCAGTTCTTC
NA	TRBV6-5	TRBJ1-4	TRBD1	CASRSGTGVVEKLFF	TGTGCCAGCAGATCCGGGACAGGGGTGGTAGAAAAACTGTTTTTT
NA	TRBV7-3	TRBJ1-1	NA	CASSSQQNTEAFF	TGTGCCAGCAGCTCCCAACAGAACACTGAAGCTTTCTTT
NA	TRBV27	TRBJ1-1	TRBD1	CASSSDRGPDMNTEAFF	TGTGCCAGCAGTTCGGACAGGGGACCTGACATGAACACTGAAGCTTTCTTT
NA	TRBV30	TRBJ2-1	NA	CAWGLIRTQSYNEQFF	TGTGCCTGGGGCTTAATCCGGACTCAGTCCTACAATGAGCAGTTCTTC
NA	TRBV27	TRBJ1-1	NA	CASSLSGAGSTEAFF	TGTGCCAGCAGTTTATCGGGGGCAGGGAGTACTGAAGCTTTCTTT
NA	TRBV19	TRBJ2-7	NA	CASSWASDLSYEQYF	TGTGCCAGTAGTTGGGCCTCCGACCTCTCCTACGAGCAGTACTTC
NA	TRBV5-1	TRBJ1-1	TRBD1	CASSLGQGTGDTEAFF	TGCGCCAGCAGCTTGGGGCAGGGAACAGGGGACACTGAAGCTTTCTTT
NA	TRBV6-5	TRBJ1-1	NA	CASSRRGTEAFF	TGTGCCAGCAGCCGCCGGGGCACTGAAGCTTTCTTT
NA	TRBV7-8	TRBJ1-2	TRBD1	CASSFMGQGSSGYTF	TGTGCCAGCAGTTTCATGGGACAGGGAAGTTCTGGCTACACCTTC
once	TRBV28	TRBJ1-3	NA	CASEPGLSSGNTIYF	TGTGCCAGCGAGCCGGGCCTGTCTTCCGGAAACACCATATATTTT
NA	TRBV2	TRBJ2-7	TRBD2	CARLQRTSGSFHEQYF	TGTGCCCGGTTGCAGCGTACTAGCGGGAGTTTCCACGAGCAGTACTTC
NA	TRBV7-2	TRBJ2-7	NA	CASSPSWLSSYEQYF	TGTGCCAGCAGCCCTTCCTGGCTATCTAGTTACGAGCAGTACTTC
NA	TRBV5-1	TRBJ2-1	TRBD2	CASSETGPLRGLAPETYNEQFF	TGCGCCAGCAGCGAAACCGGGCCCCTAAGGGGACTAGCGCCGGAGACCTACAATGAGCAGTTCTTC
once	TRBV15	TRBJ2-7	NA	CATSRDRGPYEQYF	TGTGCCACCAGCAGAGATAGGGGCCCCTACGAGCAGTACTTC
few	TRBV19	TRBJ1-4	NA	CASIGEKLFF	TGTGCCAGTATTGGGGAAAAACTGTTTTTT
NA	TRBV11-2	TRBJ2-7	NA	CASSFLGRSYEQYF	TGTGCCAGCAGCTTTTTAGGGCGGTCCTACGAGCAGTACTTC
NA	TRBV10-3	TRBJ1-1	TRBD1	CAISGQGPTEAFF	TGTGCCATCAGTGGACAGGGCCCCACTGAAGCTTTCTTT
NA	TRBV30	TRBJ2-7	TRBD2	CAWSAPSGRREQYF	TGTGCCTGGAGTGCCCCCAGCGGGAGGCGGGAGCAGTACTTC
NA	TRBV5-4	TRBJ2-3	TRBD2	CASSLAEGTDTQYF	TGTGCCAGCAGCCTAGCGGAGGGCACAGATACGCAGTATTTT
NA	TRBV5-1	TRBJ2-1	TRBD2	CASSLGGTSMGNEQFF	TGCGCCAGCAGCTTGGGTGGGACTAGCATGGGGAATGAGCAGTTCTTC
NA	TRBV9	TRBJ2-2	NA	CASSDSNLLPAGELFF	TGTGCCAGCAGCGACTCTAACCTCTTACCGGCCGGGGAGCTGTTTTTT
NA	TRBV30	TRBJ2-1	NA	CAWKLGWTGRDEQFF	TGTGCCTGGAAGTTGGGTTGGACAGGGAGGGATGAGCAGTTCTTC
NA	TRBV14	TRBJ1-3	NA	CASSQWVIGNTIYF	TGTGCTAGCAGCCAATGGGTGATTGGAAACACCATATATTTT
NA	TRBV27	TRBJ2-7	NA	CASSFSTEGGEQYF	TGTGCCAGCAGTTTTTCAACTGAGGGGGGCGAGCAGTACTTC
NA	TRBV4-1	TRBJ2-7	NA	CASSHQPHYEQYF	TGCGCCAGCAGCCACCAACCCCACTACGAGCAGTACTTC
NA	TRBV28	TRBJ2-7	NA	CASSLRVRAEQYF	TGTGCCAGCAGTTTAAGGGTCCGGGCCGAGCAGTACTTC
NA	TRBV10-3	TRBJ1-1	NA	CAIGARAEAFF	TGTGCCATCGGCGCCAGGGCTGAAGCTTTCTTT
NA	TRBV27	TRBJ1-4	TRBD1	CASSAQQGWREKLFF	TGTGCCAGCAGTGCGCAACAGGGGTGGAGGGAAAAACTGTTTTTT